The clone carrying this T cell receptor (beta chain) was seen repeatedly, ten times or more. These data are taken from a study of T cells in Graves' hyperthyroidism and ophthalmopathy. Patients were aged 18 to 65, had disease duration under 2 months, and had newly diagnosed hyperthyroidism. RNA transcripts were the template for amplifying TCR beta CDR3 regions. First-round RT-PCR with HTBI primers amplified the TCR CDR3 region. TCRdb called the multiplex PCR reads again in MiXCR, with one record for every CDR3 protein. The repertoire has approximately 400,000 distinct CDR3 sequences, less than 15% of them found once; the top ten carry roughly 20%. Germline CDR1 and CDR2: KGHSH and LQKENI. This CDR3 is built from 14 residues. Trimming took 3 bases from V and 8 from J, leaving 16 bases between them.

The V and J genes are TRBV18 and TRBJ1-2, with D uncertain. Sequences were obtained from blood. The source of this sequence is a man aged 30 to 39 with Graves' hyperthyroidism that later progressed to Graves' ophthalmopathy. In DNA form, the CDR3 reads TGTGCCAGCTCACCCTACCCCCCGGGAAGCGGCTACACCTTC. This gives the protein CASSPYPPGSGYTF. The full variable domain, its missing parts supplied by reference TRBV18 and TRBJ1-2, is NAGVMQNPRHLVRRRGQEARLRCSPMKGHSHVYWYRQLPEEGLKFMVYLQKENIIDESGMPKERFSAEFPKEGPSILRIQQVVRGDSAAYFCASSPYPPGSGYTFGSGTRLTVV.